A single sample gave rise to the 32 T cell receptor beta chains below, sequenced in a study of shared clonotypes between healthy human individuals. Some clones are missing from TCRdb's copy, which holds only in-frame ones; the method was immunoSEQ multiplex PCR. The repertoire includes 2 million to 2.5 million clones, less than 95% of them detected once, and roughly 0.34% sits in the top ten. The sample was naive CD4+ T cells from PBMCs. Subset of the sample: CD45RA+ positively selected. The receptor source for this set is a man aged 18 to 30 in good health. Some clones in this sample may be carry-over from other donors' samples.

This chain uses TRBV13 with TRBJ2-2; TRBD1 is a possible D gene (9 bases). The CDR3 covers 20 residues. Germline V lookup: CDR1 PRHDT, CDR2 FYEKMQ (reference sequence). Trimming removed 5 bases at V and 4 bases at J, with 29 bases between. CDR3 coding DNA: TGTGCCAGCAGCCCAGCGCTTTCCTCACAGGGGGCGGGGGGCACCGGGGAGCTGTTTTTT. Protein: CASSPALSSQGAGGTGELFF.

The count of this clone is one. At the DNA level, this CDR3 is encoded by other sequences in the same sample as well. The chain uses TRBV6-6 and TRBJ1-2, with 8 bases identical to TRBD1. Germline trimming cut 5 bases from V and 4 bases from J; bases unmatched to any gene: 3. CDR1 and CDR2 (germline): MNHNY, SVGAGI (reference sequence). The CDR3 is made up of 13 amino acids. The CDR3 spells CASSLGTGYGYTF. CDR3 DNA: TGTGCCAGCAGTCTTGGGACAGGCTATGGCTACACCTTC.

This clone was seen once. J is TRBJ2-7 and V is TRBV28, with 8 nucleotides matching TRBD2. The CDR3 runs 16 residues. CDR1 is MDHEN and CDR2 is SYDVKM in the germline V gene. Trimming removed 5 bases from V and 2 bases from J; junction bases left unmatched: 11. In DNA form, the CDR3 reads TGTGCCAGCAGTCTCCCGGGAGTACTAGCGGCCTACGAGCAGTACTTC. This codes for CASSLPGVLAAYEQYF.

This clone was recorded only once. The chain combines TRBV7-2 with TRBJ2-7; D is perhaps TRBD1 (6 bases). The CDR3 contains 14 residues. V was trimmed by 4 bases and J by 0 bases, leaving 10 bases between them. The germline V gene encodes CDR1 SGHTA and CDR2 FQGNSA. The CDR3 bases are TGTGCCAGCAGCTATTCGGACAGCTCCTACGAGCAGTACTTC. Translated: CASSYSDSSYEQYF.

The chain has TRBV20-1 and TRBJ2-3, with D unresolved. The CDR3 has 11 amino acids. The ends were cut back, 2 bases at V and 8 bases at J, with 8 bases in the middle. The germline gives CDR1 DFQATT, CDR2 SNEGSKA (reference sequence). CDR3 bases: TGCAGTGCTAGACCTTCTCTTACGCAGTATTTT. It translates to CSARPSLTQYF.

The chain combines TRBV9 with TRBJ1-3; D is possibly TRBD1 (5 bases). Trimming left V 3 bases short and J 10 bases short, with 17 bases between. The CDR3 contains 14 residues. The germline V gene encodes CDR1 SGDLS and CDR2 YYNGEE. CDR3 coding DNA: TGTGCCAGCAGCGCCGCGCAGCGGGGGGGGACCATATATTTT. It yields the protein CASSAAQRGGTIYF.

This clone was detected only once. V gene TRBV6-1 combines with J gene TRBJ1-4, with a tentative D call TRBD1 (6 bases). The CDR3 is made up of 14 amino acids. CDR1 and CDR2 from the germline V gene are MNHNS and SASEGT. V lost 4 bases and J 7 bases, leaving 13 bases between the germline ends. CDR3 residues: CASSGGGLGEKLFF. The CDR3 nucleotides are TGTGCCAGCAGTGGGGGGGGCTTGGGTGAAAAACTGTTTTTT.

The chain combines TRBV30 with TRBJ2-5, with D maybe TRBD2 (6 bases). Germline loops: CDR1 GTSNPN, CDR2 SVGIG (reference sequence). The CDR3 totals 13 residues. DNA for the CDR3: TGTGCGGCGGGTAAGGGAGGAGAAGAGACCCAGTACTTC. Translating gives CAAGKGGEETQYF.

This chain connects TRBV11-1 to TRBJ2-7; D is uncertain. The CDR3 sequence is 12 residues long. CDR1 is SGHAT, CDR2 FQDESV, per germline (reference sequence). Trimming cost V 5 bases and J 4 bases, with 9 bases left between them. DNA for the CDR3: TGTGCCAGCAGCCAAGGAAGGTACGAGCAGTACTTC. Amino acid sequence: CASSQGRYEQYF.

V is TRBV6-6 and J is TRBJ1-4; the match to TRBD1 covers 7 bases. Germline CDR1 and CDR2: MNHNY and SVGAGI (reference sequence). The CDR3 consists of 14 residues. V shed 6 bases, J shed 6 bases, and the junction held 7 bases outside the gene matches. CDR3 in amino acids: CASSRDSQYEKLFF. In DNA, the CDR3 is TGTGCCAGCAGCCGGGACAGCCAATATGAAAAACTGTTTTTT.

This chain uses TRBV7-2 with TRBJ2-2; D is undetermined. This CDR3 has 14 residues. The V and J ends lost 5 bases and 9 bases respectively, with 16 bases between them. The germline V gene has CDR1 SGHTA and CDR2 FQGNSA. The DNA of the CDR3 is TGTGCCAGCAGCCCCCGGGCAGGAGCTCGGGAGCTGTTTTTT. Translated: CASSPRAGARELFF.

The chain has TRBV5-4 and TRBJ1-4, with D uncertain. The V gene's germline CDR1 is SGHNT and CDR2 YYREEE (reference sequence). The CDR3 length is 14 residues. V gave up 2 bases and J gave up 4 bases, with 9 bases separating them. The CDR3 DNA is TGTGCCAGCAGCTTTGAGGGATTTAATGAAAAACTGTTTTTT. This sequence encodes CASSFEGFNEKLFF. The variable domain in full, completed from reference TRBV5-4 and TRBJ1-4, reads ETGVTQSPTHLIKTRGQQVTLRCSSQSGHNTVSWYQQALGQGPQFIFQYYREEENGRGNFPPRFSGLQFPNYSSELNVNALELDDSALYLCASSFEGFNEKLFFGSGTQLSVL.

This rearrangement joins TRBV14 to TRBJ2-1; 13 bases map to TRBD2. There are 15 residues in the CDR3. Germline loops: CDR1 SGHDN, CDR2 FVKESK. The J segment lost 10 bases and the V segment lost 1 base, leaving 4 bases of the junction unmatched. CDR3 DNA: TGTGCCAGCAGCCAAGCGGGACTAGCGGGAAGAGAGCAGTTCTTC. Residues: CASSQAGLAGREQFF.

This chain links TRBV5-4 with TRBJ2-1; perhaps TRBD2 as D (5 bases). Germline CDR1 is SGHNT and CDR2 is YYREEE (reference sequence). The CDR3 spans 15 residues. Trimming stripped 6 bases from V and 4 bases from J, with 17 bases between. CDR3 bases: TGTGCCAGCAACGTTGACTTTACGGGGTACAATGAGCAGTTCTTC. This gives the protein CASNVDFTGYNEQFF.

The chain recombines TRBV28 with TRBJ2-1, with TRBD1 as a possible D gene (5 bases). Germline values: CDR1 MDHEN, CDR2 SYDVKM. The CDR3 length is 15 residues. Trimming removed 2 bases from V and 4 bases from J, with 12 bases in between. The DNA for the CDR3 is TGTGCCAGCAGTTTAGCAGGGTCCGGTTACAATGAGCAGTTCTTC. Translation: CASSLAGSGYNEQFF.

V and J are TRBV27 and TRBJ2-1; 11 nucleotides align to TRBD2. This CDR3 has 15 residues. CDR1 is MNHEY and CDR2 is SMNVEV in the germline V gene (reference sequence). V dropped 6 bases and J dropped 3; count of bases not matched to a gene: 4. CDR3 nucleotide sequence: TGTGCCAGCAGCAGGACTAGCGGGTTCTACAATGAGCAGTTCTTC. As protein: CASSRTSGFYNEQFF.

In this sample, this clone turned up a few times. This CDR3 is CASSPRHAPNTEAFF. The CDR3 DNA follows: TGTGCCAGCAGTCCGCGACACGCACCGAACACTGAAGCTTTCTTT. The rearrangement uses TRBV27 and TRBJ1-1; no definite D call. The CDR3 totals 15 residues. V gave up 5 bases and J gave up 1 base, with 14 bases separating them. Germline CDR1 and CDR2: MNHEY and SMNVEV (reference sequence).

V and J are TRBV10-3 and TRBJ2-7; D call uncertain. Germline CDR1 ENHRY, CDR2 SYGVKD. Trimming removed 0 bases at V and 2 bases at J, with 11 bases between. The CDR3 has 15 amino acids. The CDR3 DNA reads as TGTGCCATCAGTGAGTCGAGTACCAGAACCTACGAGCAGTACTTC. Amino acid sequence: CAISESSTRTYEQYF.

Only one count was recorded for this clone. V usage is TRBV10-3 and J usage is TRBJ2-7, with a tentative D call TRBD2 (5 bases). The CDR3 loop spans 15 amino acids. Trimming left V 0 bases short and J 7 bases short, with 16 bases between. Germline-derived CDR1 and CDR2 are ENHRY and SYGVKD. In DNA, the CDR3 is TGTGCCATCAGTGAGTCTTGGGCGGAAACGGGGGAGCAGTACTTC. Its protein is CAISESWAETGEQYF.

The genes are TRBV11-2 and TRBJ1-5; tentatively, D is TRBD1 (5 bases). CDR1 is SGHAT, CDR2 FQNNGV, per germline. The CDR3 loop spans 13 amino acids. Trimming took 5 bases from V and 6 from J, leaving 11 bases between them. For the CDR3, the DNA is TGTGCCAGCAGCCCCCGGGGGAGTCAGCCCCAGCATTTT. Translating it yields CASSPRGSQPQHF.

The chain carries TRBV11-3 and TRBJ2-1; D remains ambiguous. Germline CDR1 reads SGHNT; CDR2 reads YENEEA. The CDR3 has 13 residues. The V and J ends lost 1 base and 6 bases respectively, with 7 bases between them. The CDR3 nucleotides read TGTGCCAGCAGCTTAGGGCGGACCAATGAGCAGTTCTTC. Translation gives CASSLGRTNEQFF.

The chain links TRBV5-1 to TRBJ2-2; maybe TRBD2 (5 bases). The CDR3 sequence is 15 residues long. With 4 bases removed from V and 6 bases from J, the gap between germline ends came to 16 bases. Germline CDR1 is SGHRS and CDR2 is YFSETQ. CDR3 sequence (DNA): TGCGCCAGCAGCCCGCAAGAACTAGGCGCCGGGGAGCTGTTTTTT. It specifies CASSPQELGAGELFF. Full variable domain (outside the CDR3, taken from reference TRBV5-1 and TRBJ2-2): KAGVTQTPRYLIKTRGQQVTLSCSPISGHRSVSWYQQTPGQGLQFLFEYFSETQRNKGNFPGRFSGRQFSNSRSEMNVSTLELGDSALYLCASSPQELGAGELFFGEGSRLTVL.

The J gene is TRBJ2-6, the V gene TRBV28; no reliable D call. Trimming took 7 bases from V and 1 from J, leaving 11 bases between them. Germline CDR1 is MDHEN and CDR2 is SYDVKM. The CDR3 contains 15 residues. The CDR3 DNA follows: TGTGCCAGCACCCCTCCTGGTTCTGGGGCCAACGTCCTGACTTTC. It encodes CASTPPGSGANVLTF.

The chain links TRBV19 to TRBJ2-7; 8 positions agree with TRBD2. Germline V gives CDR1 LNHDA, CDR2 SQIVND (reference sequence). Trimming took 2 bases from V and 3 from J; bases not matched to a gene: 6. The CDR3 sequence is 15 residues long. This chain's CDR3 is CASSISGTRVYEQYF. The CDR3, as DNA: TGTGCCAGTAGTATAAGCGGGACTAGAGTCTACGAGCAGTACTTC. Full variable domain (missing parts from reference TRBV19 and TRBJ2-7): DGGITQSPKYLFRKEGQNVTLSCEQNLNHDAMYWYRQDPGQGLRLIYYSQIVNDFQKGDIAEGYSVSREKKESFPLTVTSAQKNPTAFYLCASSISGTRVYEQYFGPGTRLTVT.

Worth noting for this clone: An end of the junction differs from the germline gene, which may be a read error. The chain combines TRBV5-6 with TRBJ1-4; 10 bases fit TRBD1. The CDR3 has 12 amino acids. The V gene's germline CDR1 is SGHDT and CDR2 YYEEEE. The CDR3 DNA follows: TGTGCCAGCAGCTTAGGACAGGGGGGTTGGACCTTT. Residues: CASSLGQGGWTF. The whole variable domain, remainder taken from reference TRBV5-6 and TRBJ1-4, is DAGVTQSPTHLIKTRGQQVTLRCSPKSGHDTVSWYQQALGQGPQFIFQYYEEEERQRGNFPDRFSGHQFPNYSSELNVNALLLGDSALYLCASSLGQGGWTFGSGTQLSVL.

CDR3 loop: CASSVGTSQLTDTQYF. The DNA of the CDR3 is TGTGCCAGCAGCGTCGGGACTAGCCAGCTTACAGATACGCAGTATTTT. The V and J genes are TRBV7-3 and TRBJ2-3; the match to TRBD2 covers 9 bases. The CDR3 runs to 16 residues. With 5 bases clipped from V and 3 bases from J, the junction kept 9 bases outside the gene matches. Germline CDR1 reads SGHTA; CDR2 reads FQGTGA.

The V and J genes are TRBV19 and TRBJ1-5, with 7 bases lining up with TRBD1. Per germline, CDR1 LNHDA and CDR2 SQIVND (reference sequence). V dropped 5 bases and J dropped 5; count of bases not matched to a gene: 6. The CDR3 is made up of 14 amino acids. In DNA form, the CDR3 reads TGTGCCAGTAGTCGGGACAGAGCGGATCAGCCCCAGCATTTT. Translated, it gives CASSRDRADQPQHF. Filled out from reference TRBV19 and TRBJ1-5, the complete variable domain reads DGGITQSPKYLFRKEGQNVTLSCEQNLNHDAMYWYRQDPGQGLRLIYYSQIVNDFQKGDIAEGYSVSREKKESFPLTVTSAQKNPTAFYLCASSRDRADQPQHFGDGTRLSIL.

The V and J genes are TRBV5-4 and TRBJ2-2; 9 nucleotides align to TRBD2. J lost 1 base, V lost 4 bases, and 5 bases had no gene match. The CDR3 loop spans 16 amino acids. Looked up from germline, CDR1 is SGHNT and CDR2 is YYREEE (reference sequence). The CDR3 sequence is CASSQNSGRNTGELFF. CDR3 nucleotides: TGTGCCAGCAGCCAGAATAGCGGGAGGAACACCGGGGAGCTGTTTTTT.

This clone was seen a few times. The rearrangement uses TRBV6-5 and TRBJ1-2, with a tentative D call TRBD1 (6 bases). CDR3 length: 12 residues. CDR1 and CDR2 (germline): MNHEY, SVGAGI. Deletions cut 5 bases from V and 6 bases from J, with 10 bases between. Here the CDR3 reads CASSNHRDGYTF. CDR3 nucleotide sequence: TGTGCCAGCAGTAACCACAGGGATGGCTACACCTTC.

The chain carries TRBV30 and TRBJ2-1; the match to TRBD1 covers 11 bases. The V and J ends lost 8 bases and 3 bases, in that order; junction bases with no gene match: 9. Germline loops: CDR1 GTSNPN, CDR2 SVGIG (reference sequence). This CDR3 is 15 amino acids long. The CDR3 DNA sequence: TGTGCCGCAGCCTCCGGGACAGGGGGCTACAATGAGCAGTTCTTC. Translation: CAAASGTGGYNEQFF. The whole variable domain, filled in from reference TRBV30 and TRBJ2-1, reads SQTIHQWPATLVQPVGSPLSLECTVEGTSNPNLYWYRQAAGRGLQLLFYSVGIGQISSEVPQNLSASRPQDRQFILSSKKLLLSDSGFYLCAAASGTGGYNEQFFGPGTRLTVL.

V usage is TRBV6-5 and J usage is TRBJ2-6; D unclear. V dropped 5 bases and J dropped 0 bases, with 8 bases sitting between them. The CDR3 is 15 residues long. The germline V gene has CDR1 MNHEY and CDR2 SVGAGI. The CDR3 protein is CASSPLVSGANVLTF. The CDR3 nucleotides are TGTGCCAGCAGTCCTCTAGTCTCTGGGGCCAACGTCCTGACTTTC.

A note on this clone: At the DNA level, this CDR3 is encoded by other sequences in the same sample as well. CDR3 in amino acids: CASSDEGAGGYTF. CDR3 coding DNA: TGTGCCAGCAGTGACGAGGGGGCGGGTGGCTACACCTTC. V and J are TRBV2 and TRBJ1-2, with 7 bases lining up with TRBD1. This CDR3 contains 13 residues. The V and J ends lost 3 bases and 7 bases, in that order; junction bases with no gene match: 5. Germline V lookup: CDR1 SNHLY, CDR2 FYNNEI.